The 4 T cell receptor beta chains in this list originate from one sample, sequenced in a study of cytomegalovirus exposure and HLA in healthy donors. The PCR ran on 60 Vbeta and 13 Jbeta primers. Clones were read by immunoSEQ multiplex PCR, and TCRdb kept only the in-frame ones, dropping some. The table shows approximately 150,000 clones, with 68% occurring only once. Sequenced input: PBMCs. The source is a woman aged 40 to 50 in good health and CMV-seropositive.

The genes are TRBV11-1 and TRBJ2-1, with a tentative D call TRBD2 (6 bases). Germline assignment: CDR1 SGHAT and CDR2 FQDESV (reference sequence). The CDR3 has 14 residues. V lost 0 bases, J lost 10 bases, and 13 bases lay in between. This CDR3 reads CASSLAPQGGEQFF. CDR3 bases: TGTGCCAGCAGCTTAGCGCCTCAGGGAGGCGAGCAGTTCTTC.

V is TRBV6-1 and J is TRBJ1-1; D gene uncertain. V was pared by 1 base and J by 11 bases, with 14 bases between. The CDR3 is 13 residues long. Germline V lookup: CDR1 MNHNS, CDR2 SASEGT. The CDR3, as DNA: TGTGCCAGCAGTGAAGTTTCACTCAACGAGGCTTTCTTT. Amino acids: CASSEVSLNEAFF.

The chain combines TRBV11-1 with TRBJ2-5; D is undetermined. Trimming removed 5 bases from V and 5 bases from J, with 12 bases in between. Germline values: CDR1 SGHAT, CDR2 FQDESV (reference sequence). CDR3 length: 13 amino acids. The CDR3 DNA follows: TGTGCCAGCAGCCAAGTATCAGGCGAGACCCAGTACTTC. Amino acid sequence: CASSQVSGETQYF.

This sequence joins TRBV4-2 and TRBJ1-1; D call uncertain. In germline, CDR1 is LGHNA, CDR2 YNFKEQ. The CDR3 sequence is 15 residues long. V was trimmed by 1 base and J by 0 bases, leaving 9 bases between them. The DNA of the CDR3 is TGTGCCAGCAGCCAAGTAGGAGGTATGAACACTGAAGCTTTCTTT. Translating gives CASSQVGGMNTEAFF.